This T cell receptor (beta chain) was sequenced during a study of blood T cells in healthy people across ages. With a J-beta primer mix and a sample-barcoded 5' primer, a second PCR ran 7 to 11 cycles. TCRdb processed the 5' RACE reads anew with MiXCR; each CDR3 protein has one entry. This sample has hundreds of thousands of distinct CDR3 sequences, with 25% found just once. CDR3 length equals 13 residues. Per the germline V gene, CDR1 is SGHTA and CDR2 is FQGTGA. V was clipped by 3 bases and J by 5 bases; unmatched bases: 4. Staff drew roughly 10 milliliters of peripheral blood from each donor. This sample also belongs to another study, concerning T cells of mothers and their children. From that paper: Donors comprised a few healthy Caucasian mothers plus their six children.

The sample consisted of blood. This sequence joins TRBV7-3 and TRBJ2-7, with 7 bases matching TRBD1. The source of this sequence is a boy between 10 and 17 years old in good health. The CDR3 is CASSFEGGHEQYF. CDR3 in DNA: TGTGCCAGCAGCTTCGAAGGGGGCCACGAGCAGTACTTC.